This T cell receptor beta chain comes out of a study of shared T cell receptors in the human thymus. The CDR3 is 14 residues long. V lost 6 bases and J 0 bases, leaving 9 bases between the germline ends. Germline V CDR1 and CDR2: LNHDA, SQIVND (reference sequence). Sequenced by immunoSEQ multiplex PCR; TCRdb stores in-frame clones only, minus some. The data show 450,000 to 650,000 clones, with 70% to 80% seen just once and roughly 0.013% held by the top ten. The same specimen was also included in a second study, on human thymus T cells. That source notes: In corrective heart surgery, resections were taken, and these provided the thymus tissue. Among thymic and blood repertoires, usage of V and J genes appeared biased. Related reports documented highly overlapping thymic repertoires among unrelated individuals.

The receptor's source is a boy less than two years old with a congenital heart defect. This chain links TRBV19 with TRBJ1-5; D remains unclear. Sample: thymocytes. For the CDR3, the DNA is TGTGCCAGTAGGGACGGGGATAGCAATCAGCCCCAGCATTTT. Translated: CASRDGDSNQPQHF.